The sequence of this TCR beta chain was determined in a study of T-cell memory formation after mild COVID-19. Study outcomes and limitations: Contracting clones, day 15 to 85, had balanced CD4/CD8, and later expanders favored CD4+.

Note on this clonotype: Its antigen is not known.

CDR3 size: 13 residues. TCRdb processed the 5' RACE reads anew with MiXCR; each CDR3 protein has one entry. The table has 400,000 or so distinct CDR3 sequences, about 21% seen once; the top ten hold around 12%. This chain uses TRBV12-1 with TRBJ2-2; the table's TRBD1 call for D was not verified on the DNA. TRBV12-1 is a pseudogene locus. The sequenced sample consisted of PBMCs or a T cell subset sorted from them (not recorded which). This TCR came from an adult woman who had mild COVID-19 (a few samples of this study predate the infection). Cell type and time point are not known. The CDR3, as DNA: TGTGCCAGCAGCTACGCAGGGGACGGGGAGCTGTTTTTT. This sequence encodes CASSYAGDGELFF.